The subject of this entry is one T cell receptor beta chain. This clonotype occurred many times. Its antigen is not yet known. Base qualities are not recorded, but no much larger clone differs from it by a single base. This sample was included in a study of Graves' ophthalmopathy and Graves' hyperthyroidism (dated by TCRdb to 2017 to 2018). Regarding the research as a whole: Peripheral blood samples were taken at the time of initial diagnosis, before any treatment was given. To explore V-J signatures distinguishing ophthalmopathy from hyperthyroidism, a discovery set of about a hundred patients (about 43 ophthalmopathy, about 57 stable hyperthyroidism) was enrolled. T-cell repertoires of thyroid tissue and blood were compared in over 5 hyperthyroidism patients. The approximately 100 discovery patients were randomly divided into training and test sets at a 7:3 ratio. To tell Graves' ophthalmopathy apart from Graves' hyperthyroidism, and to predict which patients would progress to ophthalmopathy, the study relied on TCR beta repertoire signatures. An independent validation cohort comprised around 19 hyperthyroidism patients and roughly 15 patients who later progressed from hyperthyroidism to ophthalmopathy. In total, around 130 blood samples were TCR-sequenced: 40 to 45 ophthalmopathy, some 80 hyperthyroidism and around 17 hyperthyroidism-to-ophthalmopathy patients. After sampling, hyperthyroidism patients received methimazole starting at 30 mg daily, and ophthalmopathy patients received high-dose intravenous methylprednisolone.

Looking up the germline V gene yields CDR1 SGHAT and CDR2 FQNNGV. Spanning cysteine to phenylalanine, the CDR3 consists of 15 amino acids. Only the CDR3 region is kept as DNA, spanning 45 bases read in frame from base 1. V loses 5 bases of germline sequence and J loses 3 bases, and the interval between the two ends is 16 bases. On the study overall, not on this receptor specifically: No statistical method was used to set the sample size in advance, and the investigators knew which group each participant was assigned to. Among expanded thyroid clonotypes with frequency above 0.001, most also showed up in blood, which suggests that blood repertoires may reflect the thyroid immune response. In validation, the model predicted ophthalmopathy progression with about 64% sensitivity and around 72% specificity; eleven to twelve predicted patients were CT-confirmed with GO in a median of around 6 months. The 13-signature model separated ophthalmopathy from stable hyperthyroidism with roughly 88% sensitivity and around 81% specificity in cross-validation, and 80%/75% in the test set.

The ophthalmopathy patients had moderately to severely active disease, with a Clinical Activity Score of 3 or higher, a NOSPECS grade of 4 or higher, and a disease duration of less than 3 months. Patients were excluded if they had other autoimmune diseases, uncontrolled infections, pregnancy or lactation. Clinical symptoms, serum thyroxine, TRAb, thyroid ultrasound and orbital computed tomography were used for diagnosis. PBMCs were isolated from 10 ml of fresh peripheral blood by Ficoll-Paque density gradient centrifugation. Total RNA was extracted using Trizol reagent, and RNA quality was checked on an Agilent 2100 Bioanalyzer. TCR beta CDR3 regions were amplified from RNA transcripts for repertoire sequencing. A first-round RT-PCR used HTBI primers with the Qiagen OneStep RT-PCR kit, followed by a second-round multiplex PCR, size selection and purification. Libraries were sequenced on an Illumina HiSeq2000 using paired-end 100 bp reads. The authors processed their data as follows. SOAPnuke was used for read processing, and reads with adapters, uncalled bases, a mean Phred below 15, or no exact constant-primer or identifier match were discarded. High-quality paired reads were merged with COPE v1.2.5. Each unique nucleotide sequence was defined as a clonotype, and clonotypes were aligned to IMGT TRB V, D and J references with MiTCR v1.1. Analysis was restricted to V-J combinations with a frequency above 0.0001, which covered over 98% of repertoires. For each V-J combination, a TCR clonal expansion and chaos score was defined as F50 clonal expansion divided by the chaos observed in the TCRdist matrix. Welch's t-statistics and random forest were used to narrow the features down to 10 to 15 V-J combinations, which were then fed into a naive Bayes classifier. The Morisita-Horn index was used to measure how similar the thyroid and blood repertoires were. TCRdb trimmed the raw reads at Q25, called clones with MiXCR and kept productive beta chains. Rows are combined by CDR3 protein, so each entry shows the most common genes and DNA. Here the V and J calls rest on TCRdb's processing, not on the authors' analysis. The sample table records about 370,000 distinct CDR3 sequences; 15% to 20% of these occur just once. The ten most abundant clones make up roughly 1.5% of the sample.

This receptor chain uses TRBV11-2 and TRBJ1-1; the D gene is unclear. The sequence came from a woman under 30 with Graves' ophthalmopathy. Donor details come from another sample of the same person, matched by shared clones. Sequencing was performed on peripheral blood. Here the CDR3 is given as CASSALGGEYTEAFF. Read as DNA, the sequence is TGTGCCAGCAGCGCCCTTGGCGGAGAATACACTGAAGCTTTCTTT.